The entry below describes one T cell receptor (beta chain). Its antigen is as yet unknown. The V segment lost 0 bases and the J segment 7 bases; nucleotides outside the gene matches: 3. Germline lookup yields CDR1 SGHTA and CDR2 FQGNSA. The CDR3 covers 14 residues. The data were obtained in a study of cytomegalovirus exposure and HLA in healthy donors. Study observations and caveats: A later analysis, which compared TCR beta chains of equal frequency, found the HLA-associated ones more clonally expanded. A list of approximately 160 TCR beta chains associated with cytomegalovirus was given.

Vbeta (60) and Jbeta (13) primers were used in the PCR. Clones were read by immunoSEQ multiplex PCR, and TCRdb kept only the in-frame ones, dropping some. The sample holds fewer than 200,000 clones, 60% to 85% seen once. This rearrangement joins TRBV7-2 to TRBJ2-1, with 7 bases matching TRBD2. The receptor was derived from a man in his forties in good health and CMV-seronegative. Sequences were obtained from PBMCs. The CDR3 nucleotides are TGTGCCAGCAGCTTAGCGGGAGGGCTTAATGAGCAGTTCTTC. This codes for CASSLAGGLNEQFF.